This T cell receptor beta chain originates from a study of beta chain features in type 1 diabetes. About the study: On cell yields, gender and age, patients and healthy donors were similar. General observations from the study: Significant though moderate, a shortening of TCRB CDR3s appeared in all four CD4+ subsets of Type 1 diabetes patients.

V was cut by 1 base and J by 1 base, with 9 bases left in between. Germline V gene data show CDR1 as SGHVS and CDR2 as FNYEAQ. The CDR3 covers 15 residues. Reverse transcription of all isolated RNA meant that expressed TCRB transcripts were sequenced. This table comes from immunoSEQ multiplex PCR, and its TCRdb copy is limited to in-frame clones, with some not included. The table has roughly 400,000 clones, 8% to 10% seen once. There was one heparinised blood draw per donor, averaging roughly 0.12 L. To note about this clone: Its specificity is unknown.

The chain has TRBV7-6 and TRBJ2-3, with a tentative D call TRBD1 (5 bases). Material: central memory CD4+ T cells from blood. The source of this sequence is a young man with type 1 diabetes. The CDR3 region is CASSLEQGRTDTQYF. CDR3 nucleotide sequence: TGTGCCAGCAGCTTAGAGCAGGGCCGCACAGATACGCAGTATTTT.